The 26 T cell receptor beta chains reported below all come from one sample, sequenced in a study of immune evolution from preneoplasia to lung adenocarcinoma. The assay was immunoSEQ multiplex PCR, and TCRdb's table has in-frame clones only and misses some. Altogether 3,000 to 4,500 clones are present, roughly 76% being singletons, with the ten largest covering 14%. The sequencing sample was made of FFPE minimally invasive lung adenocarcinoma tissue. The receptors were sampled from a person between 60 and 80 years old with lung adenocarcinoma.

The gene calls are TRBV5-4 and TRBJ2-5; the match to TRBD1 covers 8 bases. Unmatched junction bases numbered 10, after V lost 5 bases and J lost 4 bases. This CDR3 comprises 15 residues. Germline CDR1 is SGHNT and CDR2 is YYREEE (reference sequence). DNA for the CDR3: TGTGCCAGCAGGCCGACAGGGGACTGGCGAGAGACCCAGTACTTC. This translates into CASRPTGDWRETQYF.

In regard to this clone: Other nucleotide sequences from this sample produce the same CDR3. This chain joins TRBV11-3 and TRBJ2-5; 7 bases fit TRBD1. Germline V lookup: CDR1 SGHNT, CDR2 YENEEA. V shed 5 bases and J 4 bases; nucleotides not matched to a gene: 7. This CDR3 comprises 14 residues. In DNA form, the CDR3 reads TGTGCCAGCAGCCTAGGGACAGAGGGAGAGACCCAGTACTTC. Encoded protein: CASSLGTEGETQYF.

V and J are TRBV28 and TRBJ1-5; the D is unclear. The V end was cut by 3 bases, the J end by 3 bases, with 12 bases between. The CDR3 runs to 15 residues. Per germline, CDR1 MDHEN and CDR2 SYDVKM. The CDR3 nucleotides read TGTGCCAGCAGTTTTTACGGTAACGACAATCAGCCCCAGCATTTT. Translated, it gives CASSFYGNDNQPQHF.

This clone appeared a few times. The V and J genes are TRBV5-4 and TRBJ2-7; 12 bases agree with TRBD2. CDR3 length: 15 residues. The ends lost 3 bases at V and 3 bases at J; junction bases unmatched: 4. CDR1 and CDR2 from the germline V gene are SGHNT and YYREEE (reference sequence). Written as DNA, the CDR3 is TGTGCCAGCAGCTACGAGACTAGCGGGAGCTACGAGCAGTACTTC. Translating it yields CASSYETSGSYEQYF.

CDR3 sequence (DNA): TGTGCCAGCAGCCCTCGCGGGTCGGGGAATGAGCAGTTCTTC. This encodes CASSPRGSGNEQFF. The chain combines TRBV7-3 with TRBJ2-1, with D possibly matching TRBD2 (5 bases). Deletions cut 5 bases from V and 7 bases from J, with 15 bases between. CDR3 length: 14 residues. The germline CDR1 and CDR2 sequences are SGHTA and FQGTGA.

J is TRBJ1-4 and V is TRBV2; D uncertain. V shed 1 base and J shed 0 bases, with 6 bases lying between them. The germline CDR1 and CDR2 sequences are SNHLY and FYNNEI. The CDR3 length is 15 residues. The CDR3 is CASSEDRTTNEKLFF. CDR3 coding DNA: TGTGCCAGCAGTGAAGATCGAACAACTAATGAAAAACTGTTTTTT. Full variable domain (rest looked up from reference TRBV2 and TRBJ1-4): EPEVTQTPSHQVTQMGQEVILRCVPISNHLYFYWYRQILGQKVEFLVSFYNNEISEKSEIFDDQFSVERPDGSNFTLKIRSTKLEDSAMYFCASSEDRTTNEKLFFGSGTQLSVL.

The chain recombines TRBV19 with TRBJ1-5; D possibly corresponds to TRBD1 (5 bases). Per the germline V gene, CDR1 is LNHDA and CDR2 is SQIVND (reference sequence). CDR3 length equals 16 residues. Trimming left V 4 bases short and J 1 base short, with 14 bases between. As DNA, the CDR3 is TGTGCCAGTAGTACCGGACATGCTTCGAGCAATCAGCCCCAGCATTTT. Its translation is CASSTGHASSNQPQHF.

The chain links TRBV28 to TRBJ2-2; possibly TRBD1 for D (5 bases). In germline, CDR1 is MDHEN, CDR2 SYDVKM. The V end was cut by 5 bases, the J end by 7 bases, with 14 bases between. This CDR3 has 14 amino acids. CDR3 in amino acids: CASSPNDSGGELFF. CDR3 DNA: TGTGCCAGCAGTCCAAACGACAGTGGCGGGGAGCTGTTTTTT.

The rearrangement links TRBV19 to TRBJ1-3; perhaps TRBD1 as D (6 bases). The CDR3 length is 16 residues. Germline V lookup: CDR1 LNHDA, CDR2 SQIVND (reference sequence). V lost 7 bases and J lost 0, with 16 bases in between. CDR3 region: CASTPRGAPSGNTIYF. CDR3 DNA sequence: TGTGCCAGTACCCCTCGGGGGGCACCCTCTGGAAACACCATATATTTT.

The J gene is TRBJ1-2, the V gene TRBV4-3; possibly TRBD1 for D (6 bases). Per germline, CDR1 LGHNA and CDR2 YSLEER. V lost 0 bases and J lost 5, with 13 bases in between. The CDR3 runs to 15 residues. The CDR3 loop is CASSQDRGALYGYTF. The DNA of the CDR3 is TGCGCCAGCAGCCAAGATCGGGGGGCCTTATATGGCTACACCTTC.

J is TRBJ1-4 and V is TRBV29-1; D may be TRBD1 (5 bases). The CDR3 loop spans 11 amino acids. Germline CDR1 is SQVTM and CDR2 is ANQGSEA. V lost 7 bases, J lost 10 bases, and 13 bases lay in between. Written as DNA, the CDR3 is TGCAGCGCAGGGTTCTCAGGAAAACTGTTTTTT. It codes for CSAGFSGKLFF. Using reference TRBV29-1 and TRBJ1-4 for the parts outside the CDR3, the full variable domain is SAVISQKPSRDICQRGTSLTIQCQVDSQVTMMFWYRQQPGQSLTLIATANQGSEATYESGFVIDKFPISRPNLTFSTLTVSNMSPEDSSIYLCSAGFSGKLFFGSGTQLSVL.

This clone was recorded a few times. The sample contains more than one DNA sequence encoding this CDR3. The rearrangement joins TRBV15 to TRBJ2-1; D is uncertain. Trimming left V 0 bases short and J 5 bases short, with 8 bases between. CDR1 and CDR2 from the germline V gene are LNHNV and YYDKDF (reference sequence). CDR3 length: 14 residues. CDR3 in DNA: TGTGCCACCAGCAGAGATGGCGGCAACAATGAGCAGTTCTTC. It specifies CATSRDGGNNEQFF.

The CDR3 spells CASSPGGGNTGELFF. The CDR3 DNA reads as TGTGCCAGCAGCCCCGGGGGGGGTAACACCGGGGAGCTGTTTTTT. This chain connects TRBV9 to TRBJ2-2; 8 nucleotides match TRBD2. Looked up from germline, CDR1 is SGDLS and CDR2 is YYNGEE. With 4 bases clipped from V and 2 bases from J, the junction kept 4 bases outside the gene matches. There are 15 residues in the CDR3.

CDR3 in DNA: TGTGCCAGCAGCCCCCAGGGGAACGGGGAGCTGTTTTTT. Encoded protein: CASSPQGNGELFF. The gene calls are TRBV6-1 and TRBJ2-2; perhaps TRBD1 as D (6 bases). From germline, CDR1 is MNHNS and CDR2 SASEGT. The length of the CDR3 is 13 residues. Trimming took 6 bases from V and 7 from J, leaving 12 bases between them.

The chain combines TRBV7-2 with TRBJ1-1; no clear D gene. Germline-derived CDR1 and CDR2 are SGHTA and FQGNSA. Trimming pared 4 bases from V and 2 bases from J, leaving 11 bases between. CDR3 size: 14 residues. The CDR3 sequence: CASSSTLINTEAFF. The CDR3 bases are TGTGCCAGCAGCTCCACACTCATAAACACTGAAGCTTTCTTT.

This clone has only a few counts. CDR3 DNA: TGTGCCAGCAGCCCATTTGGGTCTAGCGGGAGGGCTGGTGAGCAGTTCTTC. It is translated as CASSPFGSSGRAGEQFF. This chain joins TRBV7-3 and TRBJ2-1; 12 bases are shared with TRBD2. Looked up from germline, CDR1 is SGHTA and CDR2 is FQGTGA. Trimming removed 5 bases from V and 9 bases from J; junction bases left unmatched: 14. The CDR3 contains 17 residues.

The chain uses TRBV29-1 and TRBJ2-5; D may match TRBD1 or TRBD2 (5 bases each). V was shortened by 7 bases and J by 5 bases, with 20 bases between the two germline ends. The CDR3 covers 14 residues. CDR1 is SQVTM, CDR2 ANQGSEA, per germline. CDR3 in amino acids: CSARGRSIHETQYF. CDR3 bases: TGCAGCGCGAGGGGACGGAGTATACACGAGACCCAGTACTTC.

The V and J genes are TRBV9 and TRBJ2-7; 11 bases are a match to TRBD1. The CDR3 length is 15 residues. V lost 0 bases, J lost 9 bases, and 8 bases stayed unmatched. The germline V gene has CDR1 SGDLS and CDR2 YYNGEE. The CDR3 reads CASSVGSGTGGLQYF. The CDR3 region has the DNA TGTGCCAGCAGCGTAGGGTCCGGGACAGGGGGTTTGCAGTACTTC.

The gene calls are TRBV9 and TRBJ2-1, with 10 bases identical to TRBD2. Germline V gene lookup returns CDR1 SGDLS and CDR2 YYNGEE. After removal of 4 bases from V and 3 bases from J, the junction contained 22 bases not matched to a gene. The CDR3 extends over 21 amino acids. The DNA of the CDR3 is TGTGCCAGCAGCCCCTACCGCCGCCTAGCGGGAGCGGTGGGAATCTACAATGAGCAGTTCTTC. Amino acid sequence: CASSPYRRLAGAVGIYNEQFF.

The chain's CDR3 is CASSRAEAKSEKLFF. CDR3 DNA: TGCGCCAGCAGCCGAGCGGAGGCTAAGTCCGAAAAACTGTTTTTT. This chain links TRBV4-3 with TRBJ1-4; D gene uncertain. Germline CDR1 reads LGHNA; CDR2 reads YSLEER. V lost 4 bases and J 8 bases, leaving 17 bases between the germline ends. This CDR3 region has 15 residues.

This CDR3 reads CASSQTLTGEKLFF. Written as DNA, the CDR3 is TGTGCCAGCAGCCAAACTTTAACGGGGGAAAAACTGTTTTTT. The chain carries TRBV6-5 and TRBJ1-4; D not certain. The CDR3 has 14 residues. The germline V gene encodes CDR1 MNHEY and CDR2 SVGAGI. Trimming removed 6 bases from V and 8 bases from J, with 16 bases in between.

The genes are TRBV19 and TRBJ2-5; 10 positions agree with TRBD2. The V gene end was trimmed by 10 bases and the J gene end by 5 bases; junction bases not matched to a gene: 7. CDR3 size: 13 residues. The V gene's germline CDR1 is LNHDA and CDR2 SQIVND (reference sequence). The chain's CDR3 is CATSASGSETQYF. Written as DNA, the CDR3 is TGTGCCACTTCGGCTAGCGGGAGTGAGACCCAGTACTTC.

V is TRBV29-1 and J is TRBJ2-3; 9 nucleotides agree with TRBD1. The CDR3 covers 13 residues. Germline CDR1 is SQVTM and CDR2 is ANQGSEA. Trimming removed 6 bases from V and 6 bases from J; junction bases left unmatched: 7. Here the CDR3 reads CSVHRGPRDTQYF. DNA of the CDR3: TGCAGCGTACACAGGGGGCCGAGGGATACGCAGTATTTT.

This clone showed up just once. The rearrangement links TRBV6-5 to TRBJ1-4; the D is unclear. The CDR3 length is 14 residues. Germline V gives CDR1 MNHEY, CDR2 SVGAGI. The V end was cut by 7 bases, the J end by 4 bases, with 13 bases between. The CDR3 here is CASTRSGDNEKLFF. CDR3 nucleotides: TGTGCCAGCACAAGGTCAGGCGATAATGAAAAACTGTTTTTT.

The V gene is TRBV10-1, the J gene TRBJ2-1; TRBD2 aligns across 14 bases. After removal of 8 bases from V and 8 bases from J, the junction contained 14 bases not matched to a gene. Germline V lookup: CDR1 WNHNN, CDR2 SYGVQD (reference sequence). This CDR3 spans 17 amino acids. The chain's CDR3 is CASRSGLAGERGYEQFF. CDR3 DNA: TGCGCCAGCCGATCGGGACTAGCGGGAGAAAGGGGCTATGAGCAGTTCTTC.

The chain is built from TRBV11-2 and TRBJ1-1; D is undetermined. Trimming pared 5 bases from V and 3 bases from J, leaving 4 bases between. Germline V gene data show CDR1 as SGHAT and CDR2 as FQNNGV. CDR3 length: 11 residues. In DNA form, the CDR3 reads TGTGCCAGCAGCACCCACACTGAAGCTTTCTTT. Residues: CASSTHTEAFF.